Below, 25 T cell receptor beta chains from the same sample are listed, as sequenced in a study of blood T cells in healthy people across ages. A second PCR, run for 7 to 11 cycles, used a sample-barcoded 5' primer plus a J-beta primer mix. TCRdb itself ran the 5' RACE reads through MiXCR, one entry per CDR3 protein. The sample lists more than 900,000 distinct CDR3 sequences, roughly 28% occurring once. These data were also filed under a second study, of T cells of mothers and their children.

Sequencing was carried out using blood. These receptor sequences come from a woman aged 40 to 50 in good health.

This clonotype has just one count. One end of the junction does not line up with germline, which may come from a read error. The genes are TRBV12-3 or TRBV12-4 and TRBJ1-2, with TRBD1 matching 11 bases. This CDR3 is 14 amino acids long. The CDR3 bases are TGTGCCAGCAGTCTCCGGACAGGGGGCTATGGCAACACCTTC. Translation gives CASSLRTGGYGNTF.

This clonotype was observed a handful of times. The chain carries TRBV29-1 and TRBJ1-1, with D maybe TRBD1 (5 bases). Germline assignment: CDR1 SQVTM and CDR2 ANQGSEA. Trimming took off 6 bases at V and 5 bases at J, with 13 bases between the two ends. This CDR3 is built from 12 residues. Written as DNA, the CDR3 is TGCAGCGTAGAACAGGAGTGGACTGAAGCTTTCTTT. Protein sequence: CSVEQEWTEAFF.

The rearrangement uses TRBV20-1 and TRBJ2-7; D is unresolved. This CDR3 contains 13 residues. Trimming cost V 2 bases and J 3 bases, with 11 bases left between them. CDR1 and CDR2 from the germline V gene are DFQATT and SNEGSKA (reference sequence). CDR3 in DNA: TGCAGTGCTAGACGGCCCGTCTACTACGAGCAGTACTTC. It specifies CSARRPVYYEQYF.

The rearrangement joins TRBV7-2 to TRBJ2-7; 10 bases are shared with TRBD2. The V segment lost 1 base and the J segment 5 bases; nucleotides outside the gene matches: 2. Germline-derived CDR1 and CDR2 are SGHTA and FQGNSA. The CDR3 covers 14 residues. CDR3 sequence: CASSLGLAGDEQYF. The CDR3 DNA is TGTGCCAGCAGCTTAGGGCTAGCGGGGGACGAGCAGTACTTC.

This clonotype was counted a few times. The V gene is TRBV12-3 or TRBV12-4, the J gene TRBJ2-3, with D hard to call. The V and J ends lost 7 bases and 4 bases respectively, with 9 bases between them. The CDR3 is 12 amino acids. The CDR3 sequence: CASMPLADTQYF. In DNA form, the CDR3 reads TGTGCCAGCATGCCCCTCGCAGATACGCAGTATTTT.

CDR3 sequence: CASSWGGGTSGTDTQYF. CDR3 DNA sequence: TGTGCCAGCAGCTGGGGGGGTGGGACTAGCGGCACAGATACGCAGTATTTT. The chain uses TRBV7-3 and TRBJ2-3; 10 bases are shared with TRBD2. The CDR3 is 17 residues long. V was pared by 4 bases and J by 1 base, with 8 bases of the junction left unmatched. The V gene's germline CDR1 is SGHTA and CDR2 FQGTGA.

This clonotype was counted ten times or more. The CDR3 reads CSARSLAGGLIYEQYF. For the CDR3, the DNA is TGCAGTGCTAGAAGTCTAGCGGGGGGGTTAATCTACGAGCAGTACTTC. V usage is TRBV20-1 and J usage is TRBJ2-7; 12 bases are shared with TRBD2. The germline V gene has CDR1 DFQATT and CDR2 SNEGSKA (reference sequence). The CDR3 is made up of 16 amino acids. With V trimmed by 2 bases and J by 3 bases, 8 bases remained unmatched.

This clonotype was seen many times. This chain links TRBV7-9 with TRBJ1-4, with 7 bases matching TRBD1. This CDR3 has 15 amino acids. With V trimmed by 2 bases and J by 7 bases, 7 bases remained unmatched. Germline V gene sequence: CDR1 SEHNR, CDR2 FQNEAQ (reference sequence). The CDR3 is CASSLTGTAAEKLFF. Here the CDR3 DNA reads TGTGCCAGCAGCTTAACCGGGACAGCGGCTGAAAAACTGTTTTTT.

The J gene is TRBJ2-1, the V gene TRBV28; tentative D call: TRBD1 (6 bases). Germline loops: CDR1 MDHEN, CDR2 SYDVKM. V was cut by 2 bases and J by 4 bases, with 12 bases left in between. The CDR3 runs 15 residues. The CDR3 DNA reads as TGTGCCAGCAGTTTAGGGCGGACAGTTTACAATGAGCAGTTCTTC. It translates to CASSLGRTVYNEQFF.

This clonotype was observed many times. The chain employs TRBV12-3 or TRBV12-4 and TRBJ2-7; D gene unclear. The V end was cut by 5 bases, the J end by 4 bases, with 3 bases between. There are 10 residues in the CDR3. CDR3 bases: TGTGCCAGCAGTCAGTACGAGCAGTACTTC. The encoded protein is CASSQYEQYF.

To note about this clonotype: A much larger clone is a single base away; this may be a read error. The chain joins TRBV9 to TRBJ2-4; 8 nucleotides agree with TRBD2. Near its end, the DNA agrees better with TRBJ2-5, so the J call may be wrong. This CDR3 has 14 amino acids. Germline V CDR1 and CDR2: SGDLS, YYNGEE. CDR3 nucleotide sequence: TGTGCCAGCAGCCCAGCGGGGGAGGGAGAGACCCAGTACTTC. Its protein product is CASSPAGEGETQYF.

The V and J genes are TRBV5-1 and TRBJ2-3, with D possibly called TRBD1 or TRBD2 (5 bases each). Trimming shortened V by 1 base and J by 1 base, and 10 bases separated the two germline ends. This CDR3 region has 15 residues. CDR1 is SGHRS and CDR2 is YFSETQ in the germline V gene. DNA of the CDR3: TGCGCCAGCAGCTTGTCAAGAGGGGGCACAGATACGCAGTATTTT. Protein sequence: CASSLSRGGTDTQYF.

This clonotype was seen ten or more times. The chain couples TRBV4-3 to TRBJ2-3; a possible D gene is TRBD1 (5 bases). This CDR3 has 13 residues. V lost 2 bases and J lost 6, with 9 bases in between. Germline assignment: CDR1 LGHNA and CDR2 YSLEER. The CDR3 sequence is CASSQISGDTQYF. CDR3 DNA: TGCGCCAGCAGCCAAATTTCAGGGGATACGCAGTATTTT.

This clonotype was recorded at least ten times. The chain is built from TRBV20-1 and TRBJ2-3; possible D gene TRBD2, 6 bases. The CDR3 consists of 16 residues. Germline V gene lookup returns CDR1 DFQATT and CDR2 SNEGSKA (reference sequence). V lost 6 bases, J lost 0 bases, and 19 bases lay in between. The DNA for the CDR3 is TGCAGTGCCAAAAAGCCCGGGACTCAGAGCACAGATACGCAGTATTTT. Its translation: CSAKKPGTQSTDTQYF.

This clonotype occurred many times. V gene TRBV5-1 combines with J gene TRBJ2-4, with TRBD1 matching 8 bases. The CDR3 loop spans 14 amino acids. In germline, CDR1 is SGHRS, CDR2 YFSETQ. V lost 4 bases to trimming and J lost 5 bases; unmatched junction nucleotides: 5. CDR3 loop: CASSPRGPENIQYF. The CDR3 coding sequence is TGCGCCAGCAGCCCCAGGGGGCCGGAAAACATTCAGTACTTC.

This clonotype showed up many times. DNA for the CDR3: TGCAGTGCTAGTGGGCTAGCGGGGGGTCAGGAAACCTACGAGCAGTACTTC. Encoded protein: CSASGLAGGQETYEQYF. This sequence joins TRBV20-1 and TRBJ2-7; 11 bases are shared with TRBD2. The CDR3 extends over 17 amino acids. The V and J ends lost 3 bases and 2 bases, in that order; junction bases with no gene match: 12. Per the germline V gene, CDR1 is DFQATT and CDR2 is SNEGSKA (reference sequence).

This clonotype has more than one count but fewer than ten. The chain has TRBV4-1 and TRBJ1-4; 10 bases align to TRBD1. Germline assignment: CDR1 MGHRA and CDR2 YSYEKL. The CDR3 totals 18 residues. The V gene end was trimmed by 0 bases and the J gene end by 8 bases; junction bases not matched to a gene: 12. Written as DNA, the CDR3 is TGCGCCAGCAGCCAAGATCAATACCGGACAGGGGGGGGAGAAAAACTGTTTTTT. Protein product: CASSQDQYRTGGGEKLFF.

The chain uses TRBV6-5 and TRBJ1-3, with D unresolved. The CDR3 is 15 amino acids. Germline V lookup: CDR1 MNHEY, CDR2 SVGAGI. Trimming removed 5 bases from V and 2 bases from J, with 13 bases in between. CDR3 amino acids: CASSPSQSPGNTIYF. As DNA, the CDR3 is TGTGCCAGCAGTCCGTCTCAGAGCCCTGGAAACACCATATATTTT.

This clonotype has at least ten counts. The chain is built from TRBV5-8 and TRBJ2-7; 9 positions agree with TRBD1. Germline V lookup: CDR1 SGHTS, CDR2 YDEGEE. The CDR3 is made up of 15 amino acids. V was pared by 4 bases and J by 2 bases, with 7 bases of the junction left unmatched. The CDR3 region is CASSAKDRGPYEQYF. The CDR3, as DNA: TGTGCCAGCAGCGCGAAGGACAGGGGTCCCTACGAGCAGTACTTC.

The V and J genes are TRBV20-1 and TRBJ1-5; TRBD1 matches at 7 bases. This CDR3 is 14 amino acids long. CDR1 DFQATT and CDR2 SNEGSKA come from the germline V gene (reference sequence). V was pared by 1 base and J by 4 bases, with 4 bases of the junction left unmatched. The CDR3 sequence is CSARGQGENQPQHF. DNA for the CDR3: TGCAGTGCTAGAGGGCAGGGGGAAAATCAGCCCCAGCATTTT.

There are many counts of this clonotype. The J gene is TRBJ2-5, the V gene TRBV12-3 or TRBV12-4; 14 nucleotides agree with TRBD2. V shed 5 bases and J 2 bases; nucleotides not matched to a gene: 7. The CDR3 runs to 17 residues. The CDR3 coding sequence is TGTGCCAGCAGTACCAGACTAGCGGGGGGGCTTCAAGAGACCCAGTACTTC. Protein sequence: CASSTRLAGGLQETQYF.

V and J are TRBV5-1 and TRBJ2-3, with TRBD2 matching 9 bases. V was pared by 6 bases and J by 0 bases, with 8 bases of the junction left unmatched. CDR3 length: 16 amino acids. Germline CDR1 and CDR2: SGHRS and YFSETQ. The CDR3 region has the DNA TGCGCCAGCACCCGGGCGGGGGGGCAAAGCACAGATACGCAGTATTTT. This translates into CASTRAGGQSTDTQYF.

On this clonotype itself: This clone may be a read error of a much larger clone one base away. The genes are TRBV10-3 and TRBJ2-3; 10 nucleotides match TRBD1. Germline V gene lookup returns CDR1 ENHRY and CDR2 SYGVKD. The CDR3 loop spans 14 amino acids. V dropped 6 bases and J dropped 4; count of bases not matched to a gene: 4. The CDR3 sequence: CAIRTGGEADTQYF. In DNA, the CDR3 is TGTGCCATCAGGACAGGGGGCGAAGCAGATACGCAGTATTTT.

This clonotype has only a few counts. The rearrangement joins TRBV29-1 to TRBJ1-1, with a possible D match to TRBD1 (6 bases). This CDR3 is 17 amino acids long. Between the trimmed V and J ends, which lost 0 bases and 1 base, there was a span of 18 bases. Germline CDR1 and CDR2: SQVTM and ANQGSEA. CDR3 sequence (DNA): TGCAGCGTTGAAGAAGGTTGGCTGGGGGCGGGGAACACTGAAGCTTTCTTT. This sequence encodes CSVEEGWLGAGNTEAFF.

This clonotype was counted at least ten times. The chain recombines TRBV4-1 with TRBJ2-7, with D possibly being TRBD2 (6 bases). The germline V gene has CDR1 MGHRA and CDR2 YSYEKL. The CDR3 totals 15 residues. Trimming cost V 1 base and J 3 bases, with 13 bases left between them. DNA for the CDR3: TGCGCCAGCAGCCAAGCCCCCACGGGGGACTACGAGCAGTACTTC. As protein: CASSQAPTGDYEQYF.